These 23 T cell receptor beta chains were sequenced from one sample in a study of T cells after yellow fever vaccination (dated 2019 in TCRdb). What the treatment or condition label conveys for this sample: live attenuated yellow fever vaccine strain. Receptor amplification or capture employed 5' RACE. The sequencing machine was an Illumina HiSeq 2500. TCRdb reran the public reads through fastp at Q25 and MiXCR, keeping productive beta chains. Identical CDR3 proteins give one entry, which carries the most common genes and DNA. Across this sample there are 120,000 or so distinct CDR3 sequences, with around 7.2% seen only once. The top ten hold 2.7% of the sample. The sequenced sample was CD4+ T cells sorted from PBMCs, obtained around 45 days after the first yellow fever vaccination. The origin of the receptors is a young man who received the YFV17D yellow fever vaccine.

This clonotype was seen repeatedly, ten times or more. The chain combines TRBV10-2 with TRBJ2-3; tentatively, D is TRBD1 (6 bases). The CDR3 has 14 residues. Germline V gene data show CDR1 as WSHSY and CDR2 as SAAADI. With 7 bases removed from V and 0 bases from J, the gap between germline ends came to 11 bases. The DNA of the CDR3 is TGCGCCAGCATCCGAGGACAGAGCACAGATACGCAGTATTTT. As protein: CASIRGQSTDTQYF.

This clonotype was observed at least ten times. The genes are TRBV7-3 and TRBJ2-5; D is perhaps TRBD1 or TRBD2 (5 bases each). CDR3 length: 13 residues. Trimming cost V 5 bases and J 5 bases, with 12 bases left between them. In germline, CDR1 is SGHTA, CDR2 FQGTGA. The chain's CDR3 is CASSTGPLETQYF. In DNA, the CDR3 is TGTGCCAGCAGCACGGGACCGTTGGAGACCCAGTACTTC.

This clonotype was seen at least ten times. The V and J genes are TRBV5-1 and TRBJ2-2; no reliable D call. The germline V and J ends were trimmed by 2 bases and 0 bases, with 8 bases remaining between them. The CDR3 has 15 amino acids. CDR1 and CDR2 (germline): SGHRS, YFSETQ. The CDR3 bases are TGCGCCAGCAGCTTTGTCGATCCGAACACCGGGGAGCTGTTTTTT. Amino acids: CASSFVDPNTGELFF.

This clonotype has a handful of counts. V and J are TRBV18 and TRBJ1-3; D is unclear. Trimming pared 6 bases from V and 4 bases from J, leaving 19 bases between. The CDR3 has 16 amino acids. Germline CDR1 KGHSH, CDR2 LQKENI. CDR3 residues: CASSTQESIPGNTIYF. The DNA of the CDR3 is TGTGCCAGCTCGACCCAGGAGAGTATTCCCGGAAACACCATATATTTT.

Ten or more counts support this clonotype. The chain joins TRBV5-1 to TRBJ2-1; D is possibly TRBD1 (6 bases). CDR1 is SGHRS, CDR2 YFSETQ, per germline. CDR3 length equals 15 residues. V was trimmed by 4 bases and J by 5 bases, leaving 16 bases between them. The CDR3 sequence is CASSLLTGSNNEQFF. The DNA for the CDR3 is TGCGCCAGCAGCCTCCTGACAGGATCGAACAATGAGCAGTTCTTC.

This clonotype was detected many times. The rearrangement uses TRBV7-2 and TRBJ2-3; D is uncertain. This CDR3 comprises 13 residues. Germline CDR1 SGHTA, CDR2 FQGNSA. V was cut by 0 bases and J by 6 bases, with 7 bases left in between. The CDR3 is CASSLAFQDTQYF. The CDR3 nucleotides read TGTGCCAGCAGCTTAGCTTTTCAGGATACGCAGTATTTT.

This clonotype has a count of ten or more. This rearrangement joins TRBV20-1 to TRBJ1-2; no clear D gene. This CDR3 spans 12 amino acids. Trimming left V 0 bases short and J 10 bases short, with 12 bases between. Germline CDR1 reads DFQATT; CDR2 reads SNEGSKA (reference sequence). The CDR3 spells CSARDGNRLYTF. The CDR3 DNA reads as TGCAGTGCTAGAGATGGAAACAGACTCTACACCTTC.

This clonotype was seen only once. The chain carries TRBV5-1 and TRBJ1-2; TRBD1 aligns across 9 bases. From germline, CDR1 is SGHRS and CDR2 YFSETQ. J lost 3 bases, V lost 0 bases, and 0 bases had no gene match. The CDR3 is 14 residues long. Here the CDR3 reads CASSLGQGDYGYTF. In DNA, the CDR3 is TGCGCCAGCAGCTTGGGACAGGGGGACTATGGCTACACCTTC.

This clonotype has ten or more counts. V usage is TRBV6-1 and J usage is TRBJ1-5; no firm D call. CDR1 is MNHNS, CDR2 SASEGT, per germline. This CDR3 is built from 13 residues. V lost 1 base and J lost 11, with 12 bases in between. Here the CDR3 DNA reads TGTGCCAGCAGTGAAGGGACCGCCGTGGCCCAGCATTTT. Translation gives CASSEGTAVAQHF.

In regard to this clonotype: Given a much more abundant clone one base away, this may be a read error. The CDR3: CASSKDRVNGGELFF. The CDR3, as DNA: TGTGCCAGCAGCAAAGACAGGGTGAACGGCGGGGAGCTGTTTTTT. J is TRBJ2-2 and V is TRBV5-6, with TRBD1 matching over 7 bases. The germline CDR1 and CDR2 sequences are SGHDT and YYEEEE. The CDR3 length is 15 residues. V was clipped by 4 bases and J by 7 bases; unmatched bases: 10. Complete variable domain (other parts from reference TRBV5-6 and TRBJ2-2): DAGVTQSPTHLIKTRGQQVTLRCSPKSGHDTVSWYQQALGQGPQFIFQYYEEEERQRGNFPDRFSGHQFPNYSSELNVNALLLGDSALYLCASSKDRVNGGELFFGEGSRLTVL.

This clonotype was detected ten times or more. The chain links TRBV7-2 to TRBJ2-3, with TRBD1 identical over 7 bases. Germline CDR1 and CDR2: SGHTA and FQGNSA. V dropped 6 bases and J dropped 7; count of bases not matched to a gene: 7. This CDR3 has 13 amino acids. Written as DNA, the CDR3 is TGTGCCAGCAGTGACGGGACAGTGAATACGCAGTATTTT. It encodes CASSDGTVNTQYF. Full variable domain (remainder filled in from reference TRBV7-2 and TRBJ2-3): GAGVSQSPSNKVTEKGKDVELRCDPISGHTALYWYRQSLGQGLEFLIYFQGNSAPDKSGLPSDRFSAERTGGSVSTLTIQRTQQEDSAVYLCASSDGTVNTQYFGPGTRLTVL.

The gene calls are TRBV9 and TRBJ2-2; TRBD1 agrees at 10 bases. This CDR3 has 16 amino acids. The junction had 8 bases not matched to a gene; V was cut back by 3 bases and J by 6 bases. CDR1 and CDR2 from the germline V gene are SGDLS and YYNGEE. CDR3 DNA: TGTGCCAGCAGCGCCGACAGGGGGCGAGGGGCCGGGGAGCTGTTTTTT. It codes for CASSADRGRGAGELFF.

This clonotype was seen ten or more times. For the CDR3, the DNA is TGCGCCAGCAGCTTGGGTGGGGCCCAAGATACGCAGTATTTT. It encodes CASSLGGAQDTQYF. The rearrangement joins TRBV5-1 to TRBJ2-3, with a tentative D call TRBD1 (5 bases). The germline gives CDR1 SGHRS, CDR2 YFSETQ. Trimming took 0 bases from V and 5 from J, leaving 10 bases between them. The CDR3 covers 14 residues.

V is TRBV7-3 and J is TRBJ2-5; 7 positions match TRBD1. Germline lookup yields CDR1 SGHTA and CDR2 FQGTGA. V was clipped by 6 bases and J by 1 base; unmatched bases: 11. There are 16 residues in the CDR3. CDR3 region: CASSQNGHRGQETQYF. The CDR3 region has the DNA TGTGCCAGCAGTCAAAACGGCCACAGGGGCCAAGAGACCCAGTACTTC.

This clonotype has a count of ten or more. This chain connects TRBV4-3 to TRBJ2-4; 10 bases agree with TRBD1. V was pared by 3 bases and J by 0 bases, with 14 bases of the junction left unmatched. Germline lookup yields CDR1 LGHNA and CDR2 YSLEER. CDR3 length: 20 amino acids. The CDR3, as DNA: TGCGCCAGCAGCCAGGAGACAGGGGGCGGAGTGGCTCTAGCCAAAAACATTCAGTACTTC. As protein: CASSQETGGGVALAKNIQYF.

A word on this clonotype: Possible read error: a much larger clone is one base away. The chain carries TRBV4-2 and TRBJ2-5; a possible D gene is TRBD2 (7 bases). This CDR3 spans 15 amino acids. Between the trimmed V and J ends, which lost 3 bases and 5 bases, there was a span of 16 bases. Germline CDR1 reads LGHNA; CDR2 reads YNFKEQ. CDR3 sequence (DNA): TGTGCCAGCAGCCAGACTAACGGGGGGCCGGAGACCCAGTACTTC. This gives the protein CASSQTNGGPETQYF.

This clonotype occurred a few times. This rearrangement joins TRBV6-2 or TRBV6-3 to TRBJ2-2; 8 nucleotides align to TRBD1. Germline lookup yields CDR1 MNHEY and CDR2 SVGEGT. CDR3 length: 16 amino acids. The trim removed 0 bases at V and 4 bases at J, leaving 4 bases unmatched. Here the CDR3 DNA reads TGTGCCAGCAGTTACTCAAGGACAGGGCTCACCGGGGAGCTGTTTTTT. Encoded protein: CASSYSRTGLTGELFF.

This clonotype showed up many times. The chain has TRBV19 and TRBJ1-1, with 7 bases matching TRBD1. Germline V lookup: CDR1 LNHDA, CDR2 SQIVND (reference sequence). With V trimmed by 8 bases and J by 0 bases, 3 bases remained unmatched. The CDR3 spans 13 residues. CDR3 in amino acids: CASRGTVNTEAFF. The CDR3 region has the DNA TGTGCCAGTCGGGGGACAGTGAACACTGAAGCTTTCTTT.

Many counts were recorded for this clonotype. The V and J genes are TRBV12-3 or TRBV12-4 and TRBJ1-6; no clear D. The CDR3 has 14 residues. V was trimmed by 7 bases and J by 1 base, leaving 8 bases between them. CDR3 loop: CASNIRSYNSPLHF. CDR3 coding DNA: TGTGCCAGCAACATTAGGTCCTATAATTCACCCCTCCACTTT.

This clonotype was counted only a few times. This chain links TRBV5-6 with TRBJ1-5; no firm D call. Trimming removed 0 bases at V and 3 bases at J, with 7 bases between. The CDR3 covers 14 residues. CDR1 is SGHDT, CDR2 YYEEEE, per germline. The CDR3 DNA sequence: TGTGCCAGCAGCTTGGGGCAGGCCAATCAGCCCCAGCATTTT. It yields the protein CASSLGQANQPQHF.

This clonotype was detected many times. The chain uses TRBV4-1 and TRBJ2-5; 7 bases are a match to TRBD2. Germline values: CDR1 MGHRA, CDR2 YSYEKL. This CDR3 spans 15 amino acids. The V and J ends lost 7 bases and 1 base, in that order; junction bases with no gene match: 9. The CDR3 spells CASTTQRGLQETQYF. CDR3 nucleotides: TGCGCCAGCACTACGCAGCGGGGCCTCCAAGAGACCCAGTACTTC.

J is TRBJ1-1 and V is TRBV5-3; no reliable D call. Being an ORF, TRBV5-3 has a function that is uncertain. The CDR3 is 9 amino acids. Between the trimmed V and J ends, which lost 5 bases and 7 bases, there was a span of 3 bases. The CDR3 spells CARSFEAFF. In DNA form, the CDR3 reads TGTGCCAGAAGTTTTGAAGCTTTCTTT.

This clonotype was counted ten times or more. This rearrangement joins TRBV6-2 or TRBV6-3 to TRBJ1-1; no firm D call. The germline CDR1 and CDR2 sequences are MNHEY and SVGEGT. The CDR3 is 15 amino acids. V lost 5 bases to trimming and J lost 1 base, with 14 bases between them. For the CDR3, the DNA is TGTGCCAGCAGTCATGTCCGGGAAAGGAACACTGAAGCTTTCTTT. This gives the protein CASSHVRERNTEAFF.